The 4 T cell receptor beta chains listed next were all sequenced from one sample in a study of shared clonotypes between healthy human individuals. The table came from immunoSEQ multiplex PCR; TCRdb's copy has only in-frame clones and leaves some out. The sample lists roughly 2.4 million clones; around 95% were seen once. Specimen: naive CD4+ T cells sorted from blood. Noted subset: CD45RA+ positively selected. These TCRs come from a man aged 18 to 35 in good health.

The rearrangement uses TRBV5-1 and TRBJ2-7; the match to TRBD2 covers 9 bases. The V gene's germline CDR1 is SGHRS and CDR2 YFSETQ. This CDR3 has 15 amino acids. J was trimmed by 4 bases and V by 4 bases; bases with no gene match: 9. The CDR3 region is CASSVAGGRAYEQYF. Written as DNA, the CDR3 is TGCGCCAGCAGCGTGGCGGGCGGGAGGGCTTACGAGCAGTACTTC.

In DNA form, the CDR3 reads TGTGCCAGCAGCGCTGGGGGGCTTGGGGCCAACGTCCTGACTTTC. Translated, it gives CASSAGGLGANVLTF. The V gene is TRBV2, the J gene TRBJ2-6; either TRBD1 or TRBD2 may fit D (6 bases each). The V gene's germline CDR1 is SNHLY and CDR2 FYNNEI. V shed 6 bases and J shed 3 bases, with 12 bases lying between them. CDR3 length: 15 amino acids.

The genes are TRBV30 and TRBJ1-4; perhaps TRBD1 as D (5 bases). This CDR3 contains 15 residues. Looked up from germline, CDR1 is GTSNPN and CDR2 is SVGIG (reference sequence). V was pared by 2 bases and J by 7 bases, with 17 bases between. CDR3 sequence reads: CAWSPLGGVGEKLFF. DNA of the CDR3: TGTGCCTGGAGTCCCCTGGGGGGGGTGGGTGAAAAACTGTTTTTT.

The chain uses TRBV5-1 and TRBJ2-5; a possible D gene is TRBD1 (6 bases). Between the trimmed V and J ends, which lost 2 bases and 2 bases, there was a span of 13 bases. CDR1 and CDR2 from the germline V gene are SGHRS and YFSETQ. This CDR3 has 15 residues. CDR3 region: CASSLQGPGQETQYF. CDR3 DNA sequence: TGCGCCAGCAGCTTACAGGGTCCGGGTCAAGAGACCCAGTACTTC.